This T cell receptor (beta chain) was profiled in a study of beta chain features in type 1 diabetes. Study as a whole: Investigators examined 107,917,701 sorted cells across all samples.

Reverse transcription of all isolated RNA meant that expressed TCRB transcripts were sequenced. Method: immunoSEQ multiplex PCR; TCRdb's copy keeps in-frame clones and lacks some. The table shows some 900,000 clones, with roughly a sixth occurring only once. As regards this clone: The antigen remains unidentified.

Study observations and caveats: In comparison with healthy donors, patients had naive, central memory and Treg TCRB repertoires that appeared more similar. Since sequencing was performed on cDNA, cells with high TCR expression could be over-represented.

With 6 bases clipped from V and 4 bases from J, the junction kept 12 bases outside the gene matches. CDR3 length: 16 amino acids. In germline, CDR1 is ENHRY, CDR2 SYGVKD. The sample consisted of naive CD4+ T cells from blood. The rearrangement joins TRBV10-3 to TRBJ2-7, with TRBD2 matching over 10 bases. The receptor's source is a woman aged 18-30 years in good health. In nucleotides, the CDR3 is TGTGCCATCAGCCTAATAGCGGGGGGCCCATTATACGAGCAGTACTTC. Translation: CAISLIAGGPLYEQYF.